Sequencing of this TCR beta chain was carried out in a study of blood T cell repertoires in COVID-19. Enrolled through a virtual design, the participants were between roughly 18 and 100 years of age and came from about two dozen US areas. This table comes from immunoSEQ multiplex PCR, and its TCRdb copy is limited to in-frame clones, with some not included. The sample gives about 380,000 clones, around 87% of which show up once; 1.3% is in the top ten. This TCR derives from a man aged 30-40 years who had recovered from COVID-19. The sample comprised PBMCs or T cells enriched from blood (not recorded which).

The CDR3 region has the DNA TGTGCCAGCAGCTTGATGGGGGCTAATGAGCAGTTCTTC. It codes for CASSLMGANEQFF. The V call is TRBV5-5, the J call TRBJ2-1; D possibly corresponds to TRBD1 (6 bases). CDR3 length: 13 residues. Per the germline V gene, CDR1 is SGHKS and CDR2 is YYEKEE (reference sequence). The V end was cut by 1 base, the J end by 7 bases, with 9 bases between.